In this sample, the clone carrying this T cell receptor (beta chain) turned up a few times. Its antigen is not known. With 3 bases removed from V and 0 bases from J, the gap between germline ends came to 12 bases. The CDR3 sequence is 16 residues long. CDR1 is LNHDA and CDR2 is SQIVND in the germline V gene (reference sequence). Synthesis of TCR cDNA relied on 5'RACE template switching, which attached a universal primer site and UMIs. MiXCR, applied by TCRdb to the 5' RACE reads, yields one record per CDR3 protein. The sample lists a few hundred thousand distinct CDR3 sequences; 3.6% were seen once. The data belong to a study of T cells after yellow fever vaccination. Findings and limits, study-wide: A faster peak, day 5 versus 15, was reached by the weaker secondary response. Clones that expanded after primary vaccination mostly reappeared after the booster (96% CD4, approximately 85% CD8).

This sequence was found in a man aged 18 to 35 who received the YFV17D yellow fever vaccine. The source material was PBMCs, sampled on the day of the yellow fever booster vaccination. The J gene is TRBJ1-3, the V gene TRBV19; a possible D gene is TRBD1 (6 bases). Here the CDR3 reads CASSMFRGGSGNTIYF. The CDR3 DNA follows: TGTGCCAGTAGTATGTTCAGAGGGGGCTCTGGAAACACCATATATTTT.